The 27 T cell receptor beta chains in this list originate from one sample, sequenced in a study of shared clonotypes between healthy human individuals. The data were produced by immunoSEQ multiplex PCR, yet TCRdb's version contains in-frame clones alone and is incomplete. In the table there are roughly 330,000 clones, around 67% of which are singletons. The sample comprised memory CD4+ T cells sorted from blood. Subset reported: CD45RA-negative fraction. The origin of the receptors is a man in his thirties or forties in good health.

This clone showed up just a few times. The chain has TRBV5-1 and TRBJ2-5; TRBD2 aligns across 9 bases. Germline V gives CDR1 SGHRS, CDR2 YFSETQ. The CDR3 loop spans 21 amino acids. Losses at the gene ends were 6 bases for V and 2 bases for J; bases not matched to a gene: 26. The chain's CDR3 is CASKLTEAGTSRFLEQETQYF. The CDR3, as DNA: TGCGCCAGCAAACTGACAGAAGCCGGGACTAGCCGCTTCCTCGAACAAGAGACCCAGTACTTC.

This chain uses TRBV29-1 with TRBJ2-2; the match to TRBD1 covers 7 bases. This CDR3 region has 14 residues. V was pared by 3 bases and J by 3 bases, with 4 bases of the junction left unmatched. Germline V gives CDR1 SQVTM, CDR2 ANQGSEA. DNA of the CDR3: TGCAGCGTTGAGGATACAGGGGACACCGGGGAGCTGTTTTTT. Translating it yields CSVEDTGDTGELFF.

This clone was detected only a few times. This sequence joins TRBV2 and TRBJ2-2; tentatively, D is TRBD1 or TRBD2 (5 bases each). Germline lookup yields CDR1 SNHLY and CDR2 FYNNEI. The CDR3 totals 15 residues. Between the trimmed V and J ends, which lost 8 bases and 8 bases, there was a span of 21 bases. The CDR3 loop is CASCPGPITPGELFF. The CDR3 nucleotides read TGTGCCAGCTGTCCGGGACCAATAACCCCGGGGGAGCTGTTTTTT.

In this sample, this clone turned up a few times. This chain connects TRBV19 to TRBJ2-7; D is ambiguous. CDR1 is LNHDA, CDR2 SQIVND, per germline (reference sequence). With 5 bases removed from V and 4 bases from J, the gap between germline ends came to 18 bases. The CDR3 runs 15 residues. This CDR3 reads CASSHGDRPTYEQYF. CDR3 sequence (DNA): TGTGCCAGTAGTCATGGGGATCGACCCACATACGAGCAGTACTTC.

The chain joins TRBV7-8 to TRBJ2-7; possible D gene TRBD1, 5 bases. V was cut by 4 bases and J by 1 base, with 11 bases left in between. Germline V gene lookup returns CDR1 SGHVS and CDR2 FQNEAQ. CDR3 length: 14 amino acids. The CDR3 sequence: CASSSIQASYEQYF. DNA of the CDR3: TGTGCCAGCAGCTCAATACAGGCTTCCTACGAGCAGTACTTC.

This clone showed up just once. The V call is TRBV27, the J call TRBJ2-1, with unresolved D. V lost 4 bases and J lost 8, with 6 bases in between. CDR3 length: 11 amino acids. CDR1 MNHEY and CDR2 SMNVEV come from the germline V gene (reference sequence). CDR3 in DNA: TGTGCCAGCAGTTCGTACGATGAGCAGTTCTTC. Translation gives CASSSYDEQFF.

A remark on this clone: Other DNA sequences in this sample translate to the same CDR3. The chain recombines TRBV19 with TRBJ2-2; 8 nucleotides agree with TRBD1. Per the germline V gene, CDR1 is LNHDA and CDR2 is SQIVND (reference sequence). J gave up 6 bases and V 5 bases, and 2 bases lay outside the gene matches. CDR3 length: 13 amino acids. The chain's CDR3 is CASSRTGPGELFF. DNA of the CDR3: TGTGCCAGTAGTCGGACAGGGCCCGGGGAGCTGTTTTTT.

The V gene is TRBV6-1, the J gene TRBJ2-3; D unresolved. With 4 bases removed from V and 2 bases from J, the gap between germline ends came to 16 bases. From germline, CDR1 is MNHNS and CDR2 SASEGT. This CDR3 spans 16 amino acids. The CDR3 reads CASSALPNGNTDTQYF. DNA for the CDR3: TGTGCCAGCAGTGCTCTCCCAAACGGAAACACAGATACGCAGTATTTT.

The rearrangement uses TRBV4-1 and TRBJ2-3; no reliable D call. Germline V gene data show CDR1 as MGHRA and CDR2 as YSYEKL. V gave up 1 base and J gave up 1 base, with 6 bases separating them. This CDR3 region has 14 residues. DNA for the CDR3: TGCGCCAGCAGCCAAGTTGTCCGCACAGATACGCAGTATTTT. Protein: CASSQVVRTDTQYF.

Written as DNA, the CDR3 is TGTGCCAGCAGCTTACGCCCCGGGGGCGAGCAGTACTTC. This encodes CASSLRPGGEQYF. This chain uses TRBV7-9 with TRBJ2-7; D is possibly TRBD2 (6 bases). V lost 2 bases, J lost 6 bases, and 11 bases lay in between. The CDR3 runs to 13 residues. CDR1 is SEHNR and CDR2 is FQNEAQ in the germline V gene (reference sequence).

V usage is TRBV5-4 and J usage is TRBJ2-2; 11 bases fit TRBD2. The CDR3 covers 16 residues. The J segment lost 4 bases and the V segment lost 1 base, leaving 3 bases of the junction unmatched. The V gene's germline CDR1 is SGHNT and CDR2 YYREEE (reference sequence). For the CDR3, the DNA is TGTGCCAGCAGCTTGCCCCTAGCGGGAGGCACCGGGGAGCTGTTTTTT. Translating gives CASSLPLAGGTGELFF.

This chain uses TRBV29-1 with TRBJ2-1; a weak D match, TRBD2 (6 bases). V gave up 7 bases and J gave up 5 bases, with 12 bases separating them. CDR1 and CDR2 (germline): SQVTM, ANQGSEA. The CDR3 contains 12 residues. This chain's CDR3 is CSAGGGNNEQFF. CDR3 DNA: TGCAGCGCAGGAGGCGGGAACAATGAGCAGTTCTTC.

This chain joins TRBV25-1 and TRBJ1-1, with a possible D match to TRBD1 (6 bases). The germline V gene has CDR1 MGHDK and CDR2 SYGVNS. The germline V and J ends were trimmed by 6 bases and 3 bases, with 11 bases remaining between them. The CDR3 spans 13 residues. CDR3 protein: CASSDRFDTEAFF. CDR3 DNA sequence: TGTGCCAGCAGCGACAGGTTCGACACTGAAGCTTTCTTT.

The J gene is TRBJ1-3, the V gene TRBV7-2; D call uncertain. V lost 1 base to trimming and J lost 0 bases, with 10 bases between them. Germline V CDR1 and CDR2: SGHTA, FQGNSA. The CDR3 spans 16 residues. CDR3 in amino acids: CASSLVPRISGNTIYF. The CDR3, as DNA: TGTGCCAGCAGCTTAGTTCCCAGGATCTCTGGAAACACCATATATTTT.

The chain carries TRBV29-1 and TRBJ2-3, with TRBD1 as a possible D gene (5 bases). The V gene lost 4 bases and the J gene lost 6 bases, with 14 bases spanning the gap. Per germline, CDR1 SQVTM and CDR2 ANQGSEA. The CDR3 spans 13 residues. The CDR3 reads CSVGEMKGDTQYF. In DNA, the CDR3 is TGCAGCGTTGGGGAAATGAAGGGGGATACGCAGTATTTT.

This sequence joins TRBV10-1 and TRBJ2-3, with D perhaps TRBD1 (6 bases). There are 15 residues in the CDR3. The germline V gene encodes CDR1 WNHNN and CDR2 SYGVQD (reference sequence). V gave up 4 bases and J gave up 0 bases, with 11 bases separating them. The CDR3 DNA reads as TGCGCCAGCAGTGGAAGGCAGGGGAGCACAGATACGCAGTATTTT. The encoded protein is CASSGRQGSTDTQYF.

The V call is TRBV11-3, the J call TRBJ2-7; D remains unclear. V was shortened by 1 base and J by 3 bases, with 10 bases between the two germline ends. The CDR3 totals 14 residues. The germline V gene has CDR1 SGHNT and CDR2 YENEEA. CDR3 region: CASSLGSANYEQYF. CDR3 coding DNA: TGTGCCAGCAGCTTAGGTTCGGCGAACTACGAGCAGTACTTC.

This chain joins TRBV5-1 and TRBJ2-7; 10 bases map to TRBD1. Trimming at V came to 4 bases and at J to 0 bases, leaving 1 base not matched to a gene. The CDR3 sequence is 14 residues long. Germline V lookup: CDR1 SGHRS, CDR2 YFSETQ. Written as DNA, the CDR3 is TGCGCCAGCAGCCGGACAGGGGGCTCCTACGAGCAGTACTTC. Translated: CASSRTGGSYEQYF.

The chain has TRBV4-1 and TRBJ1-2, with D hard to call. V lost 2 bases to trimming and J lost 2 bases, with 18 bases between them. Germline CDR1 MGHRA, CDR2 YSYEKL. The CDR3 contains 17 residues. CDR3 nucleotide sequence: TGCGCCAGCAGCCAACCCCGATCGAACCCACTAAACTATGGCTACACCTTC. This codes for CASSQPRSNPLNYGYTF.

V is TRBV6-5 and J is TRBJ2-7; D is possibly TRBD2 (6 bases). CDR1 is MNHEY and CDR2 is SVGAGI in the germline V gene. The CDR3 consists of 12 residues. CDR3 sequence reads: CAPTGSIGEQYF. CDR3 bases: TGTGCTCCCACCGGGAGTATCGGGGAGCAGTACTTC.

The V and J genes are TRBV5-1 and TRBJ2-1; 8 positions match TRBD2. Germline V gene sequence: CDR1 SGHRS, CDR2 YFSETQ. The length of the CDR3 is 17 residues. The ends lost 2 bases at V and 0 bases at J; junction bases unmatched: 7. CDR3 bases: TGCGCCAGCAGCTTTGTTACCGGGAGGGACTCCTACAATGAGCAGTTCTTC. Its translation: CASSFVTGRDSYNEQFF.

This chain joins TRBV10-1 and TRBJ2-3; D might be TRBD1 (6 bases). Trimming left V 0 bases short and J 2 bases short, with 9 bases between. The CDR3 loop spans 15 amino acids. Looked up from germline, CDR1 is WNHNN and CDR2 is SYGVQD (reference sequence). Written as DNA, the CDR3 is TGCGCCAGCAGTGAGTCCTGGACAGCCACAGATACGCAGTATTTT. It encodes CASSESWTATDTQYF.

The rearrangement uses TRBV4-1 and TRBJ2-1; possibly TRBD2 for D (5 bases). Germline V gene lookup returns CDR1 MGHRA and CDR2 YSYEKL. CDR3 size: 14 residues. The ends were cut back, 2 bases at V and 8 bases at J, with 13 bases in the middle. The CDR3 nucleotides are TGCGCCAGCAGCCAAAATATAGCGACGGATGAGCAGTTCTTC. It is translated as CASSQNIATDEQFF.

About this clone itself: This sample also contains other DNA sequences that code for the same CDR3. This chain links TRBV7-9 with TRBJ2-3, with D uncertain. Germline V gene lookup returns CDR1 SEHNR and CDR2 FQNEAQ (reference sequence). V lost 4 bases to trimming and J lost 2 bases, with 7 bases between them. The CDR3 has 13 residues. The DNA of the CDR3 is TGTGCCAGCAGCTCCTGGGACACAGATACGCAGTATTTT. It codes for CASSSWDTDTQYF.

V usage is TRBV14 and J usage is TRBJ2-7; D is tentatively TRBD1 or TRBD2 (5 bases each). V lost 1 base to trimming and J lost 3 bases, with 10 bases between them. The CDR3 has 14 residues. Germline V CDR1 and CDR2: SGHDN, FVKESK. The CDR3, as DNA: TGTGCCAGCAGCCAAGTGGGGGTGGGCTACGAGCAGTACTTC. The encoded protein is CASSQVGVGYEQYF.

The chain is built from TRBV5-6 and TRBJ1-5; D unresolved. Between the trimmed V and J ends, which lost 4 bases and 6 bases, there was a span of 11 bases. Germline CDR1 is SGHDT and CDR2 is YYEEEE. The CDR3 sequence is 13 residues long. As DNA, the CDR3 is TGTGCCAGCAGCCCGCAGAGGAGTCAGCCCCAGCATTTT. It specifies CASSPQRSQPQHF.

The chain carries TRBV4-1 and TRBJ2-2; D is ambiguous. V lost 4 bases and J 0 bases, leaving 15 bases between the germline ends. This CDR3 region has 17 residues. Germline CDR1 and CDR2: MGHRA and YSYEKL. The CDR3 is CASSPGPFSSNTGELFF. Written as DNA, the CDR3 is TGCGCCAGCAGCCCGGGTCCCTTTTCTTCGAACACCGGGGAGCTGTTTTTT.